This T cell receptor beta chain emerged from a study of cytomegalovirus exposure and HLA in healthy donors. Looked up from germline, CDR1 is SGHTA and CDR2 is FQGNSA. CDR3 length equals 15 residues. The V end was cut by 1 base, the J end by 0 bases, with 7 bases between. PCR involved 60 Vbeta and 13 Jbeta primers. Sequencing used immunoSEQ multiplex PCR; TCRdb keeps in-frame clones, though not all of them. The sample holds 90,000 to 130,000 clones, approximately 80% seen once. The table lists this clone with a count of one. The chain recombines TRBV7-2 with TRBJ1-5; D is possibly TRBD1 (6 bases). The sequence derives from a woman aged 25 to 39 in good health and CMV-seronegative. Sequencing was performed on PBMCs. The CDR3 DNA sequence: TGTGCCAGCAGCTTAGACAGGGTTAGCAATCAGCCCCAGCATTTT. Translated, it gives CASSLDRVSNQPQHF.